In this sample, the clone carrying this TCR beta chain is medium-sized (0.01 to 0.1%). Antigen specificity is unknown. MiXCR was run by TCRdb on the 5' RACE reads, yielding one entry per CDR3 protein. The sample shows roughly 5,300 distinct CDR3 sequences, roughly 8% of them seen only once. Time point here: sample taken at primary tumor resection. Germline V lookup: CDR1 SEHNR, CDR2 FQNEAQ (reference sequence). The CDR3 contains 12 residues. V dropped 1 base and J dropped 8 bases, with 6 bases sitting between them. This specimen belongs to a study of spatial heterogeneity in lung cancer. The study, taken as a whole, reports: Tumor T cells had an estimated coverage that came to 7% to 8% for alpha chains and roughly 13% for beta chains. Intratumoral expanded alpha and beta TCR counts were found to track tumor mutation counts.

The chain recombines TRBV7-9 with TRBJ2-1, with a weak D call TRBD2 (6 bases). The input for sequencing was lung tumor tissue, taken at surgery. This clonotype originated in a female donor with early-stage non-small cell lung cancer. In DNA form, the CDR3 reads TGTGCCAGCAGCTTAGAGCGGGATGAGCAGTTCTTC. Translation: CASSLERDEQFF.